This T cell receptor (beta chain) was found in a study of breast tumors, draining lymph nodes, adjacent tissues. TCRdb used MiXCR to reprocess the multiplex PCR reads, holding one entry per CDR3 protein. This table has tens of thousands of distinct CDR3 sequences, approximately 30% appearing once. Notes on the study in general: Data fit most tumor T cells coming from lymph node, expanding in tumor.

Samples came from axillary lymph nodes draining the breast cancer. This clonotype has at least ten counts. Its specificity is not known. The CDR3 has 11 amino acids. Between the trimmed V and J ends, which lost 0 bases and 5 bases, there was a span of 5 bases. Germline V gives CDR1 GTSNPN, CDR2 SVGIG (reference sequence). This sequence joins TRBV30 and TRBJ2-7; D is undetermined. This TCR was recovered from a female donor with breast cancer. Some clones in this sample may be carry-over from other donors' samples. The sequenced material came from axillary lymph node tissue. Written as DNA, the CDR3 is TGTGCCTGGAGTGTGCAGAACGAGCAGTACTTC. It encodes CAWSVQNEQYF.